This T cell receptor beta chain was obtained from a study of T cell responses to AZD1222 COVID-19 vaccine. Assay: immunoSEQ multiplex PCR; the TCRdb copy retains only in-frame clones and omits some. The data contain about 150,000 clones, roughly 90% of them singletons. CDR1 is SEHNR and CDR2 is FQNEAQ in the germline V gene (reference sequence). The length of the CDR3 is 14 residues. Germline trimming cut 0 bases from V and 11 bases from J; bases unmatched to any gene: 9. A note on this clone: The antigen is unknown.

General study findings and limits: Among those given AZD1222, only six were seropositive at baseline. Variant regions that are unmutated are reportedly the target of nearly half of spike-specific TCRs. In all cases, repertoires were sampled only after the peak T cell response. Along spike, vaccine-associated CD4 TCRs were found throughout, with dominance at 160-218 and 743-854.

The source of this sequence is an adult who received the AZD1222 COVID-19 vaccine. J is TRBJ2-7 and V is TRBV7-9, with 8 bases lining up with TRBD1. Sequencing used peripheral blood, obtained 28 days after the second AZD1222 dose. The CDR3 DNA follows: TGTGCCAGCAGCTTAGCGCCCGACAGGGGCCTGAAGTACTTC. Protein sequence: CASSLAPDRGLKYF.